What follows describes a single TCR beta chain. Authors' processing steps: Estimates of nucleated cell counts were drawn from the amplification of reference gene primers. Measured with immunoSEQ multiplex PCR; TCRdb has only the in-frame clones, and not every one. From that table come the V and J calls and clone size; the DNA was used to work out D and trimming. Here the sample spans some 38,000 clones, 70% to 90% being singletons. This entry belongs to a study of blood T cell repertoires in COVID-19. About the study: Samples taken during acute and convalescent COVID-19 were collected in the United States, Italy and Spain. PBMCs, B-cell-depleted T cells, or T cells provided the cDNA or gDNA that made up the material.

Trimming shortened V by 6 bases and J by 7 bases, and 9 bases separated the two germline ends. The CDR3 covers 11 residues. CDR1 is MNHEY and CDR2 is SVGAGI in the germline V gene. V gene TRBV6-5 combines with J gene TRBJ1-2; D unclear. What was sequenced was peripheral blood. The TCR sequence derives from a man aged 45 to 65 with active COVID-19. The CDR3 loop reads CASRRGFGYTF. CDR3 coding DNA: TGTGCCAGCAGACGCGGTTTTGGCTACACCTTC.